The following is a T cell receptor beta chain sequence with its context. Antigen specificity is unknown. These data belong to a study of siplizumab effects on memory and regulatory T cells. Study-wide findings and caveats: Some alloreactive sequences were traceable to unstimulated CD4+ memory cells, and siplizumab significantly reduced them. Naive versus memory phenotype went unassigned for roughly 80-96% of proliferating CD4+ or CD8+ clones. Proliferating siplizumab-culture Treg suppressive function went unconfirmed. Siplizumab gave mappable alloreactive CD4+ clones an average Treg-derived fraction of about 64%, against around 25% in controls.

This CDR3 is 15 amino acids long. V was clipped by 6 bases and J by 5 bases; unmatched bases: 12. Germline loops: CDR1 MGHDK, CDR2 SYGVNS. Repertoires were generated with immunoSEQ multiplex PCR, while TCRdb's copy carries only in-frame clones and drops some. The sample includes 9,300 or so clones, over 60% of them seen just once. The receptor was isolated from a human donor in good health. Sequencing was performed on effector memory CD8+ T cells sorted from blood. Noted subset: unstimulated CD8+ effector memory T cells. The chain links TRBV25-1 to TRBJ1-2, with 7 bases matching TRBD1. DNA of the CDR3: TGTGCCAGCAGCTACAGCGCCGGGACAGCTTATGGCTACACCTTC. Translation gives CASSYSAGTAYGYTF.